One and the same sample provided the 14 T cell receptor beta chains below, sequenced in a study of cytomegalovirus exposure and HLA in healthy donors. TCRdb's table, derived via immunoSEQ multiplex PCR, lists solely in-frame clones and lacks some. The sample records 130,000 or so clones, about 85% being singletons. Sample: PBMCs. The receptors come from a woman aged 25-40 years in good health and CMV-seronegative.

The V and J genes are TRBV27 and TRBJ1-6; D call uncertain. Between the trimmed V and J ends, which lost 2 bases and 7 bases, there was a span of 12 bases. This CDR3 comprises 15 residues. Germline V gene sequence: CDR1 MNHEY, CDR2 SMNVEV (reference sequence). The CDR3 nucleotides are TGTGCCAGCAGTTTAGCAACAGCTGTGAATTCACCCCTCCACTTT. Encoded protein: CASSLATAVNSPLHF.

The chain employs TRBV5-4 and TRBJ1-6; no clear D. The CDR3 covers 15 residues. Germline V lookup: CDR1 SGHNT, CDR2 YYREEE (reference sequence). Trimming cost V 0 bases and J 0 bases, with 4 bases left between them. The CDR3 protein is CASSLASSYNSPLHF. In DNA form, the CDR3 reads TGTGCCAGCAGCTTGGCGTCCTCCTATAATTCACCCCTCCACTTT.

This chain joins TRBV7-9 and TRBJ2-5; 9 nucleotides line up with TRBD1. V shed 6 bases, J shed 4 bases, and the junction held 3 bases outside the gene matches. Germline V gene lookup returns CDR1 SEHNR and CDR2 FQNEAQ (reference sequence). The CDR3 loop spans 13 amino acids. CDR3 loop: CASRLGQGETQYF. DNA of the CDR3: TGTGCCAGCAGGCTGGGACAGGGAGAGACCCAGTACTTC.

In DNA form, the CDR3 reads TGTGCCAGCAGTTACCGGGCGGGGGTTTACGAGACCCAGTACTTC. This translates into CASSYRAGVYETQYF. The chain has TRBV6-5 and TRBJ2-5; TRBD2 matches at 7 bases. Trimming at V came to 2 bases and at J to 5 bases, leaving 8 bases not matched to a gene. Germline V gene sequence: CDR1 MNHEY, CDR2 SVGAGI. The CDR3 has 15 residues.

This clone was observed once. V is TRBV7-2 and J is TRBJ2-3; D unclear. Trimming cost V 4 bases and J 2 bases, with 13 bases left between them. This CDR3 comprises 15 residues. From germline, CDR1 is SGHTA and CDR2 FQGNSA. In nucleotides, the CDR3 is TGTGCCAGCAGCTCCCGCCCCATAGACACAGATACGCAGTATTTT. Translation: CASSSRPIDTDTQYF.

This chain connects TRBV6-1 to TRBJ1-3; unclear D gene. Germline loops: CDR1 MNHNS, CDR2 SASEGT. V lost 0 bases to trimming and J lost 6 bases, with 12 bases between them. The CDR3 has 15 residues. DNA of the CDR3: TGTGCCAGCAGTGAAGCGCTTGTGCGGGAAAACACCATATATTTT. As protein: CASSEALVRENTIYF.

The gene calls are TRBV28 and TRBJ2-1, with D possibly TRBD2 on 6 matching bases. The CDR3 has 15 residues. Between the trimmed V and J ends, which lost 6 bases and 2 bases, there was a span of 14 bases. Germline V gives CDR1 MDHEN, CDR2 SYDVKM. CDR3 nucleotide sequence: TGTGCCAGCAGCTTCAAACCGGGGGCCTACAATGAGCAGTTCTTC. It is translated as CASSFKPGAYNEQFF.

The chain links TRBV7-6 to TRBJ2-7; 8 bases map to TRBD1. Germline V gives CDR1 SGHVS, CDR2 FNYEAQ. Germline trimming cut 1 base from V and 3 bases from J; bases unmatched to any gene: 5. The CDR3 sequence is 15 residues long. CDR3 nucleotide sequence: TGTGCCAGCAGCTTAGGGGGACAGGCCTTCTACGAGCAGTACTTC. It encodes CASSLGGQAFYEQYF.

The chain links TRBV9 to TRBJ1-2, with D possibly matching TRBD1 (6 bases). The germline CDR1 and CDR2 sequences are SGDLS and YYNGEE. The CDR3 has 15 residues. V was trimmed by 0 bases and J by 7 bases, leaving 16 bases between them. The DNA of the CDR3 is TGTGCCAGCAGCGTAGACGGGACATACACTTTTGGCTACACCTTC. This sequence encodes CASSVDGTYTFGYTF.

The chain uses TRBV10-1 and TRBJ2-7, with 7 bases lining up with TRBD1. The CDR3 is 15 residues long. CDR1 is WNHNN and CDR2 is SYGVQD in the germline V gene (reference sequence). With V trimmed by 3 bases and J by 0 bases, 5 bases remained unmatched. CDR3 amino acids: CASSDPGQSSYEQYF. CDR3 bases: TGCGCCAGCAGTGACCCGGGACAGTCCTCCTACGAGCAGTACTTC.

The CDR3 region has the DNA TGCAGCGTTGATGGGGCTAGCGATGAGCAGTTCTTC. The encoded protein is CSVDGASDEQFF. The rearrangement links TRBV29-1 to TRBJ2-1, with TRBD2 as a possible D gene (6 bases). The CDR3 runs 12 residues. Trimming stripped 3 bases from V and 8 bases from J, with 11 bases between. The germline CDR1 and CDR2 sequences are SQVTM and ANQGSEA.

This rearrangement joins TRBV6-1 to TRBJ2-3, with 8 bases that match TRBD2. Losses at the gene ends were 5 bases for V and 3 bases for J; bases not matched to a gene: 7. The CDR3 is 15 residues long. Germline V CDR1 and CDR2: MNHNS, SASEGT. Here the CDR3 DNA reads TGTGCCAGCAGTTTAGCGGGGAGCGGGACAGATACGCAGTATTTT. This translates into CASSLAGSGTDTQYF.

The genes are TRBV19 and TRBJ1-4; D unresolved. Trimming pared 5 bases from V and 2 bases from J, leaving 6 bases between. The CDR3 runs 13 residues. The germline V gene has CDR1 LNHDA and CDR2 SQIVND (reference sequence). The CDR3 region has the DNA TGTGCCAGTAGTGGGCAGACTAATGAAAAACTGTTTTTT. Its translation: CASSGQTNEKLFF.

This chain links TRBV7-6 with TRBJ2-1, with TRBD2 matching 8 bases. The V gene's germline CDR1 is SGHVS and CDR2 FNYEAQ. Trimming removed 3 bases from V and 6 bases from J; junction bases left unmatched: 4. This CDR3 spans 14 amino acids. CDR3 sequence reads: CASSLTGGANEQFF. The CDR3 bases are TGTGCCAGCAGCTTGACCGGGGGGGCCAATGAGCAGTTCTTC.